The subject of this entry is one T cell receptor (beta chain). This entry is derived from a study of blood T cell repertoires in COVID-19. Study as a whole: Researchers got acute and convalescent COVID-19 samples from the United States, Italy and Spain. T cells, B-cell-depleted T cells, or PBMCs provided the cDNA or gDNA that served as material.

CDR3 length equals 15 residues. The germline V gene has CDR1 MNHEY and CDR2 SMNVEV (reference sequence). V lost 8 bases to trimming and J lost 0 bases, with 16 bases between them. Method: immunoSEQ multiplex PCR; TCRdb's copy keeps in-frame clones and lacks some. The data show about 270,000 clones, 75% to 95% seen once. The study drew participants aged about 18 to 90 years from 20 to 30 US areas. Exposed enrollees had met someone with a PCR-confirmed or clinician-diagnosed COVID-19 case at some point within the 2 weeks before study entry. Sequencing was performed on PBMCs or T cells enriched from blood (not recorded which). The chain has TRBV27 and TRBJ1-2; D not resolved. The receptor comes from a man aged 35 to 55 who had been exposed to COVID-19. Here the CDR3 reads CASHPLSSANYGYTF. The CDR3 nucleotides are TGTGCCAGCCACCCGCTGTCTTCAGCTAACTATGGCTACACCTTC.